The text below deals with one TCR beta chain. As yet, its antigen is unknown. With 0 bases removed from V and 0 bases from J, the gap between germline ends came to 9 bases. The CDR3 has 15 amino acids. Germline lookup yields CDR1 GTSNPN and CDR2 SVGIG (reference sequence). These data belong to a study of T cells in Graves' hyperthyroidism and ophthalmopathy. Study results and caveats: Among clonotypes expanded in thyroid above 0.001, most were also found in blood. Before onset, by a median of 6.5 months, the model predicted ophthalmopathy.

There were TCR beta CDR3 regions amplified from RNA transcripts. Carried out on the TCR CDR3, a first-round RT-PCR used the HTBI primer set. MiXCR, run by TCRdb on the multiplex PCR reads, gives a single entry per CDR3 protein. This sample has some 98,000 distinct CDR3 sequences, with roughly 37% found just once. Graves' hyperthyroidism qualified as stable when ophthalmopathy did not progress within 18 months. For the diagnoses, clinical symptoms, serum thyroxine and TRAb, thyroid ultrasound and orbital computed tomography were used. This receptor was taken from a young woman with Graves' hyperthyroidism. Sequencing was carried out using peripheral blood or thyroid tissue (not recorded which). The J gene is TRBJ1-5, the V gene TRBV30, with D perhaps TRBD1 (6 bases). This CDR3 is CAWSVGGFSNQPQHF. CDR3 sequence (DNA): TGTGCCTGGAGTGTAGGGGGGTTTAGCAATCAGCCCCAGCATTTT.